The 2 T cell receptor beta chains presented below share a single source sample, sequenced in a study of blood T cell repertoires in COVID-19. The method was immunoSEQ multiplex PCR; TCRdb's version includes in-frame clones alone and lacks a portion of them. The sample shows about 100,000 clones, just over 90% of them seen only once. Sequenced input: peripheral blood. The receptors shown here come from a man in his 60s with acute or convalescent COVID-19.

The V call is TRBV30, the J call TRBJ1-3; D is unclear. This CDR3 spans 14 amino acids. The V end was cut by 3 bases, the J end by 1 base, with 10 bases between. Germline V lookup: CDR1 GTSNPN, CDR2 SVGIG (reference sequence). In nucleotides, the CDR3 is TGTGCCTGGAGCCCCTCTTCGTCTGGAAACACCATATATTTT. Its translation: CAWSPSSSGNTIYF. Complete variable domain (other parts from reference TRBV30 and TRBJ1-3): SQTIHQWPATLVQPVGSPLSLECTVEGTSNPNLYWYRQAAGRGLQLLFYSVGIGQISSEVPQNLSASRPQDRQFILSSKKLLLSDSGFYLCAWSPSSSGNTIYFGEGSWLTVV.

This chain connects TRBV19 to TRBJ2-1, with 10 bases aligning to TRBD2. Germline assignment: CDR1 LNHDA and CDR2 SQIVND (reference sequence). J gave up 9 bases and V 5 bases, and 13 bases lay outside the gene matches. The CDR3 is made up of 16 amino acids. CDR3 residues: CASSVLAGAVRGEQFF. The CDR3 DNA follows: TGTGCCAGTAGTGTTCTAGCGGGAGCGGTACGGGGTGAGCAGTTCTTC.